Described below is a single T cell receptor (beta chain) sequence and its context. Germline V gene lookup returns CDR1 MDHEN and CDR2 SYDVKM. The CDR3 is 15 residues long. Trimming removed 6 bases from V and 7 bases from J, with 19 bases in between. Treatment indicated: randomized to nivolumab then ipilimumab (arm A) or the reverse (arm B). None of the patients previously received DNA-damaging chemotherapy. From thawed PBMCs, live CD3+CD8+ cells negative for CD19 and CD56 were sorted. Data came from immunoSEQ multiplex PCR; TCRdb stores just in-frame clones and leaves some out. The sample carries 15,000 to 20,000 clones, 69% recorded once. The data were obtained in a study of sequential checkpoint blockade in melanoma. Whole-study context: Each arm's sequence ended with maintenance nivolumab.

Sample: CD8+ T cells sorted from blood (inferred from file names), taken from a patient given nivolumab and ipilimumab in sequence. This sequence originates from a human donor with melanoma. The chain combines TRBV28 with TRBJ1-5, with D possibly being TRBD1 (5 bases). CDR3 loop: CASSPRMWSGQPQHF. CDR3 nucleotides: TGTGCCAGCAGCCCCCGTATGTGGTCAGGGCAGCCCCAGCATTTT.